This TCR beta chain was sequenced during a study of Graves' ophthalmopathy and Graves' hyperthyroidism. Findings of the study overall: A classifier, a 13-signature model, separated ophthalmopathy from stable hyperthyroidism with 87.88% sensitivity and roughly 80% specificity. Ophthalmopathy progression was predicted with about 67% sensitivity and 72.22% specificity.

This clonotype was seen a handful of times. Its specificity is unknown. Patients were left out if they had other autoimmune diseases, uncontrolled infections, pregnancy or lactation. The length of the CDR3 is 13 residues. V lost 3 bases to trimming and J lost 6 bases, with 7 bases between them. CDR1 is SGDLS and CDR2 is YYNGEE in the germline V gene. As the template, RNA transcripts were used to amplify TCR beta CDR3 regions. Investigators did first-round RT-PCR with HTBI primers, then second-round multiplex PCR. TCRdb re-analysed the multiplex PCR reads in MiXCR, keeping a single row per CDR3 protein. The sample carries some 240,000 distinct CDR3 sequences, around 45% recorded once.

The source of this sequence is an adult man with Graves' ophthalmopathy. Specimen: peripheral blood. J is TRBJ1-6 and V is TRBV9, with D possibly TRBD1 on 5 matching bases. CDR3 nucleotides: TGTGCCAGCAGCGACAGGCCTAATTCACCCCTCCACTTT. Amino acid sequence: CASSDRPNSPLHF. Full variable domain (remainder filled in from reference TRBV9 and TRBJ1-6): DSGVTQTPKHLITATGQRVTLRCSPRSGDLSVYWYQQSLDQGLQFLIQYYNGEERAKGNILERFSAQQFPDLHSELNLSSLELGDSALYFCASSDRPNSPLHFGNGTRLTVT.